This T cell receptor beta chain came from a study of cytomegalovirus exposure and HLA in healthy donors. Study summary: The same platform as the roughly 700 first-cohort repertoires was used for the 120 validation repertoires, a later analysis reported. Study-wide findings and caveats: That first-cohort TCR clusters tended to co-occur in the 100 to 150 validation repertoires was found in a later analysis.

The CDR3 runs to 11 residues. Looked up from germline, CDR1 is GTSNPN and CDR2 is SVGIG (reference sequence). V lost 4 bases to trimming and J lost 8 bases, with 8 bases between them. Libraries were prepared by immunoSEQ multiplex PCR; TCRdb keeps only in-frame clonotypes and omits some of them. Among 260,000 or so clones, around nine tenths were seen once, and the ten largest hold about 3%. This clone has more than one count but fewer than ten. Its antigen remains unknown. While the first cohort had fewer than 850 subjects, the donors belonged to the separate validation cohort of over a hundred subjects.

The receptor was derived from a man aged 18 to 30 in good health and CMV-seronegative. Sequencing input: PBMCs. The V and J genes are TRBV30 and TRBJ2-2, with D perhaps TRBD1 (6 bases). The CDR3 protein is CAWMGAGELFF. The CDR3, as DNA: TGTGCCTGGATGGGGGCGGGGGAGCTGTTTTTT.